Below, 7 T cell receptor beta chains from the same sample are listed, as sequenced in a study of T cell responses to AZD1222 COVID-19 vaccine. Produced via immunoSEQ multiplex PCR; TCRdb's table is partial and in-frame only. The sample has some 96,000 clones; about 83% are singletons. Specimen: peripheral blood, collected on day 0 of AZD1222 vaccination. These receptors were collected from an adult in good health.

J is TRBJ1-3 and V is TRBV6-1, with D possibly being TRBD1 (6 bases). Germline V gene lookup returns CDR1 MNHNS and CDR2 SASEGT. V was cut by 0 bases and J by 5 bases, with 17 bases left in between. This CDR3 has 17 residues. The CDR3 nucleotides read TGTGCCAGCAGTGAAGCGCGGGGCCGGGGGCGCAGAAACACCATATATTTT. It codes for CASSEARGRGRRNTIYF.

The CDR3 spells CASSETTYQPQHF. The CDR3 DNA follows: TGTGCCAGCAGTGAAACGACGTATCAGCCCCAGCATTTT. The chain recombines TRBV6-1 with TRBJ1-5; D not resolved. The germline CDR1 and CDR2 sequences are MNHNS and SASEGT. This CDR3 has 13 amino acids. V was cut by 2 bases and J by 5 bases, with 7 bases left in between.

V usage is TRBV28 and J usage is TRBJ1-2, with D unresolved. Between the trimmed V and J ends, which lost 3 bases and 0 bases, there was a span of 11 bases. The CDR3 sequence is 15 residues long. Germline V CDR1 and CDR2: MDHEN, SYDVKM. CDR3 sequence (DNA): TGTGCCAGCAGTTTGTTGTCGGATTCTAACTATGGCTACACCTTC. Translating it yields CASSLLSDSNYGYTF.

This clone was picked up a small number of times. The chain carries TRBV10-3 and TRBJ2-7; D gene uncertain. V was trimmed by 0 bases and J by 6 bases, leaving 12 bases between them. This CDR3 is 14 amino acids long. From germline, CDR1 is ENHRY and CDR2 SYGVKD. CDR3 amino acids: CAISESLGSPEQYF. The CDR3 DNA reads as TGTGCCATCAGTGAGTCGTTGGGAAGTCCCGAGCAGTACTTC.

This sequence joins TRBV19 and TRBJ1-2, with 8 bases identical to TRBD1. Germline V gives CDR1 LNHDA, CDR2 SQIVND (reference sequence). The CDR3 is 16 residues long. V shed 4 bases, J shed 0 bases, and the junction held 7 bases outside the gene matches. The CDR3 nucleotides read TGTGCCAGTAGTAGAGGGACAGGCAATCCTAACTATGGCTACACCTTC. Residues: CASSRGTGNPNYGYTF.

V usage is TRBV7-9 and J usage is TRBJ1-3; no firm D call. The V end was cut by 5 bases, the J end by 4 bases, with 15 bases between. Looked up from germline, CDR1 is SEHNR and CDR2 is FQNEAQ (reference sequence). The CDR3 loop spans 15 amino acids. In nucleotides, the CDR3 is TGTGCCAGCAGCCCGCCCCTACCGGGAGGAAACACCATATATTTT. Protein product: CASSPPLPGGNTIYF.

The chain couples TRBV7-9 to TRBJ2-4; 9 bases agree with TRBD1. The J segment lost 5 bases and the V segment lost 5 bases, leaving 4 bases of the junction unmatched. Per germline, CDR1 SEHNR and CDR2 FQNEAQ (reference sequence). CDR3 size: 14 residues. The CDR3 DNA is TGTGCCAGCAGCCTCGACAGGGGGGAAAACATTCAGTACTTC. Its protein is CASSLDRGENIQYF.